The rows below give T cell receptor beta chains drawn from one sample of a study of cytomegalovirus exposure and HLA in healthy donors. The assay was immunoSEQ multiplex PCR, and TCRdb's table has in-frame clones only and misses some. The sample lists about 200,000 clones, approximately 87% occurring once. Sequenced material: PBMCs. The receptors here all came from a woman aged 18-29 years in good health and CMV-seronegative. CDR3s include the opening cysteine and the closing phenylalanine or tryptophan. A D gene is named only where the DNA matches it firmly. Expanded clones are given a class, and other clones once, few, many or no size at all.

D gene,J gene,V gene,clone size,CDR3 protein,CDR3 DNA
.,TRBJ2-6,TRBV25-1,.,CASSEVTSGANVLTF,TGTGCCAGCAGTGAAGTGACCTCTGGGGCCAACGTCCTGACTTTC
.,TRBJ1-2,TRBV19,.,CASRDHNGDGYTF,TGTGCCAGTAGAGACCACAATGGGGATGGCTACACCTTC
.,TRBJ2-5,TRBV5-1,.,CASSLDGFNQETQYF,TGCGCCAGCAGCTTAGATGGATTTAACCAAGAGACCCAGTACTTC
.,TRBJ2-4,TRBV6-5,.,CASSSSAKNIQYF,TGTGCCAGCAGTTCATCGGCCAAAAACATTCAGTACTTC
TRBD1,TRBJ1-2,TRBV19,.,CASSLGQVLTYGYTF,TGTGCCAGTAGCCTCGGACAGGTACTAACCTATGGCTACACCTTC
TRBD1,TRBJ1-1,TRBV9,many,CASGTGQLTNTEAFF,TGTGCCAGCGGGACGGGACAGCTAACGAACACTGAAGCTTTCTTT
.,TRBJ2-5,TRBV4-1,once,CASSHIGGAETQYF,TGCGCCAGCAGCCATATAGGGGGGGCAGAGACCCAGTACTTC
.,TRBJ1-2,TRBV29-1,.,CSVEEWGNSGGYTF,TGCAGCGTTGAAGAGTGGGGCAATTCGGGGGGCTACACCTTC
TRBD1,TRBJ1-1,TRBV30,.,CAWRVGQGWAEAFF,TGTGCCTGGAGGGTGGGACAGGGATGGGCTGAAGCTTTCTTT
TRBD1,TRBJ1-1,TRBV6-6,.,CASSTEGQQAFF,TGTGCCAGCAGTACCGAGGGACAGCAAGCTTTCTTT
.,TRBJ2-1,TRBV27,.,CASSWGSSYNEQFF,TGTGCCAGCAGCTGGGGTAGCTCCTACAATGAGCAGTTCTTC
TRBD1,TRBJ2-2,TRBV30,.,CAWRSGQGATGELFF,TGTGCCTGGAGAAGCGGCCAGGGGGCGACCGGGGAGCTGTTTTTT
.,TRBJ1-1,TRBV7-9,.,CASSPGETRNTEAFF,TGTGCCAGCAGCCCAGGGGAGACCCGGAACACTGAAGCTTTCTTT
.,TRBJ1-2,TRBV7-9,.,CASSPGGPGYGYTF,TGTGCCAGCAGCCCCGGGGGGCCGGGCTATGGCTACACCTTC
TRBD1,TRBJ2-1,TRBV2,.,CASRDRGIMYEQFF,TGTGCCAGCAGGGACAGGGGAATTATGTATGAGCAGTTCTTC
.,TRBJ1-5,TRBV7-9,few,CASSLDRNQPQHF,TGTGCCAGCAGCTTAGACCGCAATCAGCCCCAGCATTTT
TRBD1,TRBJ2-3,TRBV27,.,CASSWDSMRLTDTQYF,TGTGCCAGCAGTTGGGACAGCATGCGACTCACAGATACGCAGTATTTT